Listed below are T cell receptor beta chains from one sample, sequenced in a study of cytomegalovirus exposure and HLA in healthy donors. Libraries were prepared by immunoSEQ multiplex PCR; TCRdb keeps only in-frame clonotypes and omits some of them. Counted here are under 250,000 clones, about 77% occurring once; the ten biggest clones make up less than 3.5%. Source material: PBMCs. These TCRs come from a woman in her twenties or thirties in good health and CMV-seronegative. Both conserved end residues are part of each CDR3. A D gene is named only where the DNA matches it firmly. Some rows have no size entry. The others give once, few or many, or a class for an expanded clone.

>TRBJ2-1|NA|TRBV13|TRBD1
CASSTWDRGYNEQFF
TGTGCCAGCAGCACCTGGGACAGGGGTTACAATGAGCAGTTCTTC
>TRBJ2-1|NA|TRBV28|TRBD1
CASSSQTDRVVNEQFF
TGTGCCAGCAGCTCTCAGACGGACAGGGTTGTCAATGAGCAGTTCTTC
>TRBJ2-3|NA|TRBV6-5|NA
CASSYKGQDTQYF
TGTGCCAGCAGTTACAAGGGGCAGGATACGCAGTATTTT
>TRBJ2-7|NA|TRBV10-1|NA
CASRKLYEQYF
TGCGCCAGCAGGAAGCTATACGAGCAGTACTTC
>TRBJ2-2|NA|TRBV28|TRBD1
CASTRQGVRIGELFF
TGTGCCAGCACGAGACAGGGCGTACGAATCGGGGAGCTGTTTTTT
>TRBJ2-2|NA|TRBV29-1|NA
CSVRRRANTGELFF
TGCAGCGTTAGGAGGAGGGCGAACACCGGGGAGCTGTTTTTT
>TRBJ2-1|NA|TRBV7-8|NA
CASATGSYNEQFF
TGTGCCAGCGCAACAGGCTCCTACAATGAGCAGTTCTTC
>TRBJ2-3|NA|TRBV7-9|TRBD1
CASSYRQGASTDTQYF
TGTGCCAGCAGCTACCGACAGGGGGCTAGCACAGATACGCAGTATTTT
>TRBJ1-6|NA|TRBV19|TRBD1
CASSRQGVGSPLHF
TGTGCCAGTAGTAGACAGGGGGTTGGTTCACCCCTCCACTTT
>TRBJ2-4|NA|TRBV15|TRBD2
CATSRGLAGNIQYF
TGTGCCACCAGCAGAGGACTAGCTGGAAACATTCAGTACTTC
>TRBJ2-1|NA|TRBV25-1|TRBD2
CASSEAGLAGATVF
TGTGCCAGCAGTGAAGCAGGACTAGCGGGAGCAACGGTCTTC
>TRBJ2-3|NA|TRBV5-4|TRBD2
CASSLRLAGTDTQYF
TGTGCCAGCAGCCTACGACTAGCTGGGACAGATACGCAGTATTTT
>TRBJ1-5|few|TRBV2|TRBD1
CASRDRENQPQHF
TGTGCCAGCAGAGACAGGGAGAATCAGCCCCAGCATTTT
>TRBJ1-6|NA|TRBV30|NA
CAWTTRRSSYNSPLHF
TGTGCCTGGACCACACGGAGGAGCTCCTATAATTCACCCCTCCACTTT
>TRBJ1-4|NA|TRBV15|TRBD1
CATSRATGGEKLFF
TGTGCCACCAGCAGAGCGACAGGGGGAGAAAAACTGTTTTTT
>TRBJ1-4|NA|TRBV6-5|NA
CASRHDGGYEKLFF
TGTGCCAGCAGACACGACGGGGGTTATGAAAAACTGTTTTTT
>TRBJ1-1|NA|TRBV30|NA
CAWNTDRLNTEAFF
TGTGCCTGGAATACCGACAGATTGAACACTGAAGCTTTCTTT
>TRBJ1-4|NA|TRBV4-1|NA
CASSLQGLRSNEKLFF
TGCGCCAGCAGCCTCCAGGGGTTGCGGTCTAATGAAAAACTGTTTTTT
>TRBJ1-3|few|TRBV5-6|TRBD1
CASSQFEGQGNTIYF
TGTGCCAGCAGCCAATTCGAGGGACAGGGAAACACCATATATTTT
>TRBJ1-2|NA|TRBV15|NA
CATSRGGPTHGYTF
TGTGCCACCAGCAGAGGGGGCCCGACCCATGGCTACACCTTC
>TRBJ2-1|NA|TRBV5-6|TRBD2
CASSPPGLAGDQQFF
TGTGCCAGCAGCCCACCGGGACTAGCGGGAGACCAGCAGTTCTTC
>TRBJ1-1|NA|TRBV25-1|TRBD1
CASRQGSNPEAFF
TGTGCCAGCCGACAGGGCTCCAACCCTGAAGCTTTCTTT
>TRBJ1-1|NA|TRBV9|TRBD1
CASSVGTGGTEAFF
TGTGCCAGCAGCGTAGGGACAGGGGGCACTGAAGCTTTCTTT
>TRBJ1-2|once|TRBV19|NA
CASSIGGHPYGGYTF
TGTGCCAGTAGTATAGGCGGACACCCCTATGGGGGCTACACCTTC
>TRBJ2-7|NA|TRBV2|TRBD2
CASSLQRGAHNEQYF
TGTGCCAGCAGCCTACAGCGGGGGGCCCACAACGAGCAGTACTTC
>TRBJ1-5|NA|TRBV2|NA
CASRDSSNQPQHF
TGTGCCAGCAGAGACAGTAGCAATCAGCCCCAGCATTTT
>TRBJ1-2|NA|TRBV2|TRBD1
CASSKPGQGHGYTF
TGTGCCAGCAGCAAACCGGGACAGGGTCATGGCTACACCTTC
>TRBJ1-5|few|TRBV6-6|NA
CASRPTGDSNQPQHF
TGTGCCAGCAGACCGACAGGAGATAGCAATCAGCCCCAGCATTTT
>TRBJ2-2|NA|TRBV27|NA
CASSLWFGSGELFF
TGTGCCAGCAGCTTATGGTTTGGCTCCGGGGAGCTGTTTTTT
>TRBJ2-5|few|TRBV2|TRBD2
CASGQGRGGVETQYF
TGTGCCAGTGGTCAGGGGCGGGGGGGCGTAGAGACCCAGTACTTC
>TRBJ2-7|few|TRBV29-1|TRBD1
CSGGQGLYEQYF
TGCAGCGGAGGACAGGGTTTGTACGAGCAGTACTTC
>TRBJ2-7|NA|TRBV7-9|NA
CSSSRQSYEQYF
TGTTCCAGCAGCCGACAGTCCTACGAGCAGTACTTC
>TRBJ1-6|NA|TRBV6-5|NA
CASGRGGDSPLHF
TGTGCCAGCGGGAGGGGGGGTGATTCACCCCTCCACTTT
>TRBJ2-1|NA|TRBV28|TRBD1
CASITGGRSYNEQFF
TGTGCCAGCATAACAGGGGGTAGGTCCTACAATGAGCAGTTCTTC
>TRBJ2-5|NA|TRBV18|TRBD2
CASSLDGLAGEGETQYF
TGTGCCAGCTCACTCGACGGACTAGCGGGAGAAGGAGAGACCCAGTACTTC
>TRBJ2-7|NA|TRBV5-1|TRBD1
CASSLDRGLYEQYF
TGCGCCAGCAGTCTGGACAGGGGACTGTACGAGCAGTACTTC
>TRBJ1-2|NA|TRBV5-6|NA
CASSLGVNYGYPF
TGTGCCAGCAGCTTGGGCGTTAACTATGGCTACCCCTTC
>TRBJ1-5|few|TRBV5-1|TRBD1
CASSSGQGKGQPQHF
TGCGCCAGCAGCAGTGGACAGGGGAAGGGTCAGCCCCAGCATTTT
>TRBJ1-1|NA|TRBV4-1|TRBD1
CASSQVGQGNTEAFF
TGCGCCAGCAGCCAGGTGGGACAGGGGAACACTGAAGCTTTCTTT
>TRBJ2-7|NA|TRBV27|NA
CASSPTSGTPFDWQYF
TGTGCCAGCAGTCCCACCTCCGGGACACCCTTCGACTGGCAGTACTTC
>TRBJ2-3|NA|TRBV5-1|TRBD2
CASSWGGTSGGQDTQYF
TGCGCCAGCAGCTGGGGCGGGACTAGCGGGGGGCAAGATACGCAGTATTTT
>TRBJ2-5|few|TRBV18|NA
CASSPRGTDKETQYF
TGTGCCAGCTCACCCCGGGGGACGGATAAAGAGACCCAGTACTTC